This entry concerns a single TCR beta chain. The repertoire was sequenced with immunoSEQ multiplex PCR; TCRdb's copy has only in-frame clones and lacks some. The sample lists roughly 53,000 clones, under 90% occurring once. With V trimmed by 5 bases and J by 2 bases, 6 bases remained unmatched. Germline CDR1 ENHRY, CDR2 SYGVKD. The CDR3 loop spans 15 amino acids. The sampling schedule covered blood at baseline, cycle 4 day 1, and cycle 7 day 1. The source of the sample is a study of OX40 agonist ivuxolimab in advanced cancers. The sequenced sample was CD4+ or CD8+ T cells sorted from blood, obtained in a trial of the OX40 agonist ivuxolimab. The receptor comes from an adult with an advanced solid tumor such as melanoma, head and neck, liver or kidney cancer. The chain recombines TRBV10-3 with TRBJ2-7; 10 nucleotides align to TRBD1. CDR3 DNA: TGTGCCATCAGTCGGACAGGGGGACCTCCCTACGAGCAGTACTTC. Translated: CAISRTGGPPYEQYF.